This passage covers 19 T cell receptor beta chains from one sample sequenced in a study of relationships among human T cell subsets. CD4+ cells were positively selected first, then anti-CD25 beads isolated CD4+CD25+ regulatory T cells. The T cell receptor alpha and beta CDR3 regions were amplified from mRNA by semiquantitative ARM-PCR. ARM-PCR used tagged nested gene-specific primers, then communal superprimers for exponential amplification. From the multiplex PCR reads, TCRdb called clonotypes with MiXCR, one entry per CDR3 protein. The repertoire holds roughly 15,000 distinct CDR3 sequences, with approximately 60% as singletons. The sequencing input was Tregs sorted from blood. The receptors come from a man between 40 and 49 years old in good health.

Here the CDR3 reads CASSLKSGWQPQHF. The DNA for the CDR3 is TGTGCCAGCAGTTTAAAGTCAGGGTGGCAGCCCCAGCATTTT. This chain links TRBV27 with TRBJ1-5; D is perhaps TRBD1 (5 bases). The V gene's germline CDR1 is MNHEY and CDR2 SMNVEV (reference sequence). Trimming left V 2 bases short and J 7 bases short, with 12 bases between. The CDR3 is 14 amino acids.

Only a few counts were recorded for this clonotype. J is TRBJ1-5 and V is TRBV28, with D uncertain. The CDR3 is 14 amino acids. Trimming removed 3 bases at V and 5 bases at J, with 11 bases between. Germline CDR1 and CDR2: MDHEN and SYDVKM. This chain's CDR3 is CASSFVQTHQPQHF. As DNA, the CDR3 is TGTGCCAGCAGTTTCGTTCAGACGCATCAGCCCCAGCATTTT.

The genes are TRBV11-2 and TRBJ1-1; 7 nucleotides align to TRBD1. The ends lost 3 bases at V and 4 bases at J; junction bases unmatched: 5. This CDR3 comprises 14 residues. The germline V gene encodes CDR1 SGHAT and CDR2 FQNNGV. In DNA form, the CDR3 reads TGTGCCAGCAGCTTCCAACAGGGGACCACTGAAGCTTTCTTT. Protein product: CASSFQQGTTEAFF.

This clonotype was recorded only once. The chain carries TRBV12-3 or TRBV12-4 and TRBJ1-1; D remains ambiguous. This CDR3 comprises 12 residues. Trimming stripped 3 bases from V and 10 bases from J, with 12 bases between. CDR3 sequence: CASSFQGSGAFF. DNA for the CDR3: TGTGCCAGCAGTTTTCAAGGGAGCGGAGCTTTCTTT.

CDR3 DNA: TGCAGTGCTAGATTCCCAGCTCTTCCTGGAAACACCATATATTTT. Translated, it gives CSARFPALPGNTIYF. The chain has TRBV20-1 and TRBJ1-3; no clear D. This CDR3 region has 15 residues. The V and J ends lost 2 bases and 2 bases respectively, with 13 bases between them. Germline lookup yields CDR1 DFQATT and CDR2 SNEGSKA (reference sequence).

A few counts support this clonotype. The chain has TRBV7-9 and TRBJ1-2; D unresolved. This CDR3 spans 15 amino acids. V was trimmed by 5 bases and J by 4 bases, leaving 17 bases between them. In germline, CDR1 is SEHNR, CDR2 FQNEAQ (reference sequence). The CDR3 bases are TGTGCCAGCAGCGACCGGGATTCATCAGGCTATGGCTACACCTTC. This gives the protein CASSDRDSSGYGYTF.

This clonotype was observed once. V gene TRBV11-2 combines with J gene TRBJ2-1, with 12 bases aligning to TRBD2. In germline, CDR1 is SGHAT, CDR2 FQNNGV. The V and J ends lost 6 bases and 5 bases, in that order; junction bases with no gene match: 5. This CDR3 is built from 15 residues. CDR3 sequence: CASRETSGGDNEQFF. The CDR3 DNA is TGTGCCAGCAGGGAGACTAGCGGGGGTGACAATGAGCAGTTCTTC.

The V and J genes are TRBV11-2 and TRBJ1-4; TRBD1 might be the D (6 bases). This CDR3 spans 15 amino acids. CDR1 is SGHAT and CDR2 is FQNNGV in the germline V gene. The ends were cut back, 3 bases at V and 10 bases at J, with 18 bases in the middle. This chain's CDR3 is CASSLETGKIRKLFF. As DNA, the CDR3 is TGTGCCAGCAGCTTGGAAACAGGGAAAATAAGAAAACTGTTTTTT. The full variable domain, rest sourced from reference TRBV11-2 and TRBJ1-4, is EAGVAQSPRYKIIEKRQSVAFWCNPISGHATLYWYQQILGQGPKLLIQFQNNGVVDDSQLPKDRFSAERLKGVDSTLKIQPAKLEDSAVYLCASSLETGKIRKLFFGSGTQLSVL.

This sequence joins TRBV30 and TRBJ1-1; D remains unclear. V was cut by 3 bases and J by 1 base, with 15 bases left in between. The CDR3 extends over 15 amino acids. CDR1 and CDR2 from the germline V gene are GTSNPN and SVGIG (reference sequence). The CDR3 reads CAWSPRALRNTEAFF. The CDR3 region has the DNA TGTGCCTGGAGCCCGAGGGCCCTCCGGAACACTGAAGCTTTCTTT.

CDR3 sequence (DNA): TGTGCCAGTGGCATAGCTCCTAACTATGGCTACACCTTC. Translation: CASGIAPNYGYTF. The J gene is TRBJ1-2, the V gene TRBV19; D uncertain. Trimming cost V 8 bases and J 0 bases, with 10 bases left between them. Looked up from germline, CDR1 is LNHDA and CDR2 is SQIVND (reference sequence). The CDR3 has 13 amino acids.

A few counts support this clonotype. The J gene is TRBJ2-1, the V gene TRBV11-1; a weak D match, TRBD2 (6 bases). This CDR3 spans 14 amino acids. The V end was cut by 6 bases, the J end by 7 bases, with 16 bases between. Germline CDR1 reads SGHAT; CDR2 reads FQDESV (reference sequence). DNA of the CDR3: TGTGCCAGCAGGCCTCAATCGGGGAGGAATGAGCAGTTCTTC. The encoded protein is CASRPQSGRNEQFF.

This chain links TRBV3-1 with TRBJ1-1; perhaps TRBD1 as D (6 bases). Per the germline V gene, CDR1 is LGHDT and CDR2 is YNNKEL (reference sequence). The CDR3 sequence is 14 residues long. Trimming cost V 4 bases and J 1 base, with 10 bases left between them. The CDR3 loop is CASSLLTGNTEAFF. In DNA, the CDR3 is TGTGCCAGCAGCCTGTTGACAGGGAACACTGAAGCTTTCTTT.

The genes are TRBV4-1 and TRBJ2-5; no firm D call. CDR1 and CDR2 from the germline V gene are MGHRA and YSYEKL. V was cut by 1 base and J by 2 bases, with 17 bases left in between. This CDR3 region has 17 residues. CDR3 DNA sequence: TGCGCCAGCAGCCAAGGGAATTGGTATGGACGGCAAGAGACCCAGTACTTC. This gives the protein CASSQGNWYGRQETQYF.

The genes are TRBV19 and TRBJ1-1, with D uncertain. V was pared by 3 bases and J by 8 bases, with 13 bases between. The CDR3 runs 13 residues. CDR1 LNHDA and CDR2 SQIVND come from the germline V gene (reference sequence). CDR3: CASSIRPEQEAFF. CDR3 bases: TGTGCCAGTAGTATTAGGCCCGAACAAGAAGCTTTCTTT.

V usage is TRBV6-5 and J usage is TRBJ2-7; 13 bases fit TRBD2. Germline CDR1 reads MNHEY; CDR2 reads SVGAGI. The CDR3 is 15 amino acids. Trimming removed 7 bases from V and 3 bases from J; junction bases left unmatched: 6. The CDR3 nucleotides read TGTGCCAGCACTCCTGGACTAGCGGGGGTCTACGAGCAGTACTTC. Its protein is CASTPGLAGVYEQYF.

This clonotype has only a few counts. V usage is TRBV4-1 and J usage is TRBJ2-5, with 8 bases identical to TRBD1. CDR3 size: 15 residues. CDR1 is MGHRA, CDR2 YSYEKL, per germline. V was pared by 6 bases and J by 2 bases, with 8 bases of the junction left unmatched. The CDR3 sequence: CASRPQGASQETQYF. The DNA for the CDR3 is TGCGCCAGCAGACCTCAGGGGGCCAGTCAAGAGACCCAGTACTTC.

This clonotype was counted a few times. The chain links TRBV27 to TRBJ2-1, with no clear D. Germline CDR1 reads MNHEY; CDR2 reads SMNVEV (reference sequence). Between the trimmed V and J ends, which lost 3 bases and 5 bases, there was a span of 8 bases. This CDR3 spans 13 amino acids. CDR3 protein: CASSLQPNNEQFF. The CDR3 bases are TGTGCCAGCAGTTTGCAACCCAACAATGAGCAGTTCTTC.

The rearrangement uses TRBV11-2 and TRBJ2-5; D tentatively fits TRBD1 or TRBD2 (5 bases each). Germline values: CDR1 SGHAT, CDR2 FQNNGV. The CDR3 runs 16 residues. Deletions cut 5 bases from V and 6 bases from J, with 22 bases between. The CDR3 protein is CASSPGTIELRQTQYF. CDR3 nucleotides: TGTGCCAGCAGCCCGGGGACCATAGAGCTTAGACAGACCCAGTACTTC.

CDR3 in DNA: TGCGCCAGCAGCCTGGAGGGAGGGTACCAGCCCCAGCATTTT. Translating it yields CASSLEGGYQPQHF. This rearrangement joins TRBV5-1 to TRBJ1-5; no reliable D call. The CDR3 is made up of 14 amino acids. CDR1 SGHRS and CDR2 YFSETQ come from the germline V gene. V lost 4 bases to trimming and J lost 7 bases, with 15 bases between them.